A single T cell receptor beta chain is shown here with its context. Its antigen is still unknown. The patients, who ranged from 18 to 65 in age, presented with newly diagnosed hyperthyroidism lasting under 2 months. Every diagnosis used clinical symptoms, serum thyroxine and TRAb, thyroid ultrasound and orbital computed tomography. This CDR3 has 15 amino acids. Germline V lookup: CDR1 MNHEY, CDR2 SVGAGI. V lost 6 bases, J lost 1 base, and 15 bases lay in between. This entry is derived from a study of T cells in Graves' hyperthyroidism and ophthalmopathy. Findings and limits, study-wide: A median around 6 months before onset, the model predicted ophthalmopathy.

RNA transcripts were the template for amplifying TCR beta CDR3 regions. The HTBI primer set drove a first-round RT-PCR of the TCR CDR3. TCRdb redid the calling of the multiplex PCR reads with MiXCR, one entry per CDR3 protein. In the table there are about 760,000 distinct CDR3 sequences, under 45% of which are singletons. Sample: blood. This TCR derives from a woman aged 40 to 50 with Graves' hyperthyroidism. The rearrangement links TRBV6-5 to TRBJ2-5, with a tentative D call TRBD2 (6 bases). CDR3 residues: CASRVAGRLQETQYF. The CDR3, as DNA: TGTGCCAGCAGGGTTGCGGGGCGGCTCCAAGAGACCCAGTACTTC.